These 9 T cell receptor beta chains share one sample of origin, sequenced in a study of T-cell reconstitution after alpha-beta-depleted transplantation in children. Unique molecular identifiers were used in preparing the TCRbeta library. One entry per CDR3 protein results from TCRdb running MiXCR on the PCR reads. The sample shows around 80,000 distinct CDR3 sequences, about a sixth of them seen only once. The sequencing here drew on PBMCs, mostly from graft donor cells, taken 360 days after TCRalphabeta/CD19-depleted stem cell transplant. Receptor source: a male patient under 10 years old who had a stem cell transplant for acute lymphoblastic leukemia, so the T cells may come from the graft donor.

A few counts support this clonotype. V usage is TRBV2 and J usage is TRBJ2-7; D possibly corresponds to TRBD1 (6 bases). V was pared by 4 bases and J by 4 bases, with 8 bases between. Germline V gene data show CDR1 as SNHLY and CDR2 as FYNNEI. The CDR3 covers 12 residues. The CDR3 reads CASSVDSYEQYF. The CDR3 region has the DNA TGTGCCAGCAGTGTGGACAGTTACGAGCAGTACTTC.

The table lists this clonotype with a few counts. The chain is built from TRBV20-1 and TRBJ2-3; D gene uncertain. Between the trimmed V and J ends, which lost 6 bases and 3 bases, there was a span of 7 bases. This CDR3 has 11 residues. Germline CDR1 reads DFQATT; CDR2 reads SNEGSKA (reference sequence). CDR3 sequence reads: CSAMMTDTQYF. DNA for the CDR3: TGCAGTGCGATGATGACAGATACGCAGTATTTT.

The chain uses TRBV11-3 and TRBJ2-7; 10 bases map to TRBD1. Germline CDR1 reads SGHNT; CDR2 reads YENEEA. V shed 6 bases and J 3 bases; nucleotides not matched to a gene: 8. This CDR3 is 15 amino acids long. This CDR3 is CASSRRDRGIYEQYF. As DNA, the CDR3 is TGTGCCAGCAGTCGTCGGGACAGGGGAATCTACGAGCAGTACTTC.

V is TRBV19 and J is TRBJ1-5; D not resolved. The V gene's germline CDR1 is LNHDA and CDR2 SQIVND (reference sequence). Trimming stripped 4 bases from V and 3 bases from J, with 13 bases between. The CDR3 is 15 residues long. CDR3 residues: CASSTGRGINQPQHF. The CDR3 nucleotides are TGTGCCAGTAGTACCGGACGGGGAATCAATCAGCCCCAGCATTTT.

This clonotype was counted many times. This sequence joins TRBV29-1 and TRBJ2-7; TRBD2 matches 13 bases. CDR1 and CDR2 from the germline V gene are SQVTM and ANQGSEA. This CDR3 has 18 residues. The J segment lost 1 base and the V segment lost 6 bases, leaving 15 bases of the junction unmatched. In DNA, the CDR3 is TGCAGCGTGCGATCTCGGGGACTAGCGGGAACTTCTTCCTACGAGCAGTACTTC. Amino acids: CSVRSRGLAGTSSYEQYF.

This rearrangement joins TRBV2 to TRBJ2-3; D is undetermined. Germline values: CDR1 SNHLY, CDR2 FYNNEI. The CDR3 consists of 15 residues. V shed 4 bases and J shed 3 bases, with 14 bases lying between them. CDR3 bases: TGTGCCAGCAGTGTTTCAGTGGCCCGGACAGATACGCAGTATTTT. It translates to CASSVSVARTDTQYF.

This clonotype came up many times. J is TRBJ1-1 and V is TRBV6-5; no reliable D call. CDR1 is MNHEY, CDR2 SVGAGI, per germline. The V gene lost 5 bases and the J gene lost 0 bases, with 10 bases spanning the gap. This CDR3 has 14 amino acids. As DNA, the CDR3 is TGTGCCAGCAGTCCGAGTGGAATGAACACTGAAGCTTTCTTT. Its translation: CASSPSGMNTEAFF.

The chain recombines TRBV28 with TRBJ2-3; no definite D call. This CDR3 comprises 16 residues. The V gene's germline CDR1 is MDHEN and CDR2 SYDVKM. Trimming removed 0 bases from V and 1 base from J, with 11 bases in between. Here the CDR3 reads CASSLWSADGTDTQYF. The CDR3 region has the DNA TGTGCCAGCAGTTTATGGAGCGCCGACGGCACAGATACGCAGTATTTT.

A few counts support this clonotype. The V call is TRBV20-1, the J call TRBJ2-5, with D possibly TRBD2 on 5 matching bases. CDR1 and CDR2 from the germline V gene are DFQATT and SNEGSKA (reference sequence). Deletions cut 6 bases from V and 3 bases from J, with 8 bases between. The CDR3 covers 11 residues. The CDR3 nucleotides are TGCAGTGCGTGGGAGAAAGAGACCCAGTACTTC. It is translated as CSAWEKETQYF.